This TCR beta chain is from a study of shared clonotypes between healthy human individuals. The germline V gene has CDR1 KGHSH and CDR2 LQKENI. This CDR3 has 15 residues. V was pared by 3 bases and J by 8 bases, with 4 bases of the junction left unmatched. Sequencing was performed with immunoSEQ multiplex PCR; in TCRdb, only in-frame clones are kept and a portion is missing. The sample shows fewer than 600,000 clones, 70% to 80% of them seen only once. The specimen was PBMCs. J is TRBJ2-1 and V is TRBV18, with TRBD2 matching over 13 bases. The TCR was taken from a woman in her thirties or forties in good health. Some clones in this sample may be carry-over from other donors' samples. CDR3 protein: CASSPTLAGGDEQFF. The CDR3 DNA sequence: TGTGCCAGCTCACCCACACTAGCGGGAGGGGATGAGCAGTTCTTC.